The following is a T cell receptor beta chain sequence with its context. Its antigen is unidentified. CD45RO negativity and positive selection for CCR7 defined naive CD8 cells, a population that excluded terminally differentiated effector memory CD45RA+ cells. This sample was taken from a study of shared clonotypes between healthy human individuals. The CDR3 extends over 13 amino acids. The germline CDR1 and CDR2 sequences are SGDLS and YYNGEE. Trimming removed 7 bases from V and 2 bases from J, with 11 bases in between. Study results and limitations: Relative to memory subsets, naive subsets generally showed larger estimated richness. In several donors, around 5.5% of naive CD4 clonotypes appeared in common. It was the few donors that limited the genetic and exposure-history diversity represented.

Deep was the level at which the assay was run. Data came from immunoSEQ multiplex PCR; TCRdb stores just in-frame clones and leaves some out. The sample contains around 2.1 million clones, 85% to 95% of which appear only once. The specimen sequenced was naive CD8+ T cells from PBMCs. The chain combines TRBV9 with TRBJ2-3; unclear D gene. The receptor comes from a man aged 18 to 29 in good health. Some clones in this sample may be carry-over from other donors' samples. In DNA, the CDR3 is TGTGCCAGCGCCCCTCGAGACACAGATACGCAGTATTTT. Translation gives CASAPRDTDTQYF. The variable domain in full, completed from reference TRBV9 and TRBJ2-3, reads DSGVTQTPKHLITATGQRVTLRCSPRSGDLSVYWYQQSLDQGLQFLIQYYNGEERAKGNILERFSAQQFPDLHSELNLSSLELGDSALYFCASAPRDTDTQYFGPGTRLTVL.